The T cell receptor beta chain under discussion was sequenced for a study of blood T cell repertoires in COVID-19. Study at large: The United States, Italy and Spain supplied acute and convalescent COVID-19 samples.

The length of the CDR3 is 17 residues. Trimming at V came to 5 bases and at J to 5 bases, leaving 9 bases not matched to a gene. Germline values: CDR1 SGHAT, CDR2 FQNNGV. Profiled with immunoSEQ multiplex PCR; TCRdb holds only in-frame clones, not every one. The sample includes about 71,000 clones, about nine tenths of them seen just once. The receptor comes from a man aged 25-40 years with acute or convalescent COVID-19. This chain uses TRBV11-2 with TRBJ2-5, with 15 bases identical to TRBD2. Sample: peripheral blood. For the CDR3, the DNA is TGTGCCAGCAGCCCCCAGGGACTAGCGGGGGGATACGAGACCCAGTACTTC. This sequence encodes CASSPQGLAGGYETQYF.